Reported below is one T cell receptor (beta chain). Its antigen is as yet unknown. The data derive from a study of cytomegalovirus exposure and HLA in healthy donors. General observations from the study: Later genetic work tied a missense DCLRE1C variant to beta-chain V and J trimming. The study put 150 or so TCR beta chains on its list as cytomegalovirus-associated. An apparent linkage of common viral pathogens to several of the most significant clusters emerged in a later analysis.

The CDR3 is 15 residues long. Germline V gene sequence: CDR1 MNHEY, CDR2 SMNVEV (reference sequence). The V end was cut by 6 bases, the J end by 0 bases, with 14 bases between. This PCR relied on a set of 60 Vbeta primers and 13 Jbeta primers. The repertoire was sequenced with immunoSEQ multiplex PCR; TCRdb's copy has only in-frame clones and lacks some. This table has roughly 180,000 clones, 70% to 90% appearing once. V is TRBV27 and J is TRBJ1-1; possible D gene TRBD1, 5 bases. The sequence was obtained from a male donor in good health and CMV-seronegative. Sequencing was performed on PBMCs. The CDR3 coding sequence is TGTGCCAGCAGGGAGCAAGGACACTTGAACACTGAAGCTTTCTTT. It yields the protein CASREQGHLNTEAFF.